The clone carrying this T cell receptor beta chain was seen only once. This record belongs to a study of blood T cell repertoires in COVID-19. About the research overall: There were acute and convalescent COVID-19 samples, and they came from the United States, Italy and Spain. T cells, B-cell-depleted T cells, or PBMCs provided the cDNA or gDNA that served as material.

Only in-frame clones appear in the TCRdb table, and some are missing; sequencing was by immunoSEQ multiplex PCR. The data hold approximately 410,000 clones, with about nine tenths observed a single time. This CDR3 spans 16 amino acids. Germline V gives CDR1 SGHRS, CDR2 YFSETQ. The ends lost 0 bases at V and 1 base at J; junction bases unmatched: 4. The chain has TRBV5-1 and TRBJ2-5; 9 nucleotides agree with TRBD2. The sequence was obtained from a woman in her twenties or thirties with active or convalescent COVID-19. The sequenced material came from peripheral blood. Written as DNA, the CDR3 is TGCGCCAGCAGCTTGGGGGCGGGAGGGATCCAAGAGACCCAGTACTTC. It codes for CASSLGAGGIQETQYF.